The entry below gives a single T cell receptor (beta chain) sequence along with its context. V trimming: 0 bases; J trimming: 5 bases; junction bases outside the gene matches: 6. Per germline, CDR1 SGDLS and CDR2 YYNGEE. The CDR3 is made up of 16 amino acids. This record comes from a study of blood T cell repertoires in COVID-19. Study-level information: T cells, B-cell-depleted T cells, or PBMCs provided the cDNA or gDNA that served as material.

Original handling: Counts of nucleated cells, estimated from reference gene primer amplification, were obtained. Profiling relied on immunoSEQ multiplex PCR, and the TCRdb table lists in-frame clones only, not all of them. V and J calls and clone size follow that table, whereas D and trimming were derived from the DNA. The table records 93,000 or so clones, nearly 90% of them present only once. V is TRBV9 and J is TRBJ2-1; 9 bases agree with TRBD1. This clonotype was obtained from a man aged 50 or older in a cohort sampled during active COVID-19. The sequencing sample was made of peripheral blood. The CDR3 coding sequence is TGTGCCAGCAGCGTAGGTGGGACAGGGCTCGACAATGAGCAGTTCTTC. Amino acids: CASSVGGTGLDNEQFF.